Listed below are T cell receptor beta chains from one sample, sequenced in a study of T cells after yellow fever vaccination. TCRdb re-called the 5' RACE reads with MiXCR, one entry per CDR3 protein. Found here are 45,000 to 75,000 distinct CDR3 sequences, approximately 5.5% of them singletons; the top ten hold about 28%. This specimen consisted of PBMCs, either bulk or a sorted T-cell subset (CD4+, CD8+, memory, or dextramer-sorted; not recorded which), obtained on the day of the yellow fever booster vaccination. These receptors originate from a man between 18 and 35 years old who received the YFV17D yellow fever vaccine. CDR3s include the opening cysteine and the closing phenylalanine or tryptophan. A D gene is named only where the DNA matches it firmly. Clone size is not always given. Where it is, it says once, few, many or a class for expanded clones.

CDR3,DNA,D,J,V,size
CASSLLMRFTEAFF,TGTGCCAGCAGCTTGTTAATGCGCTTCACTGAAGCTTTCTTT,.,TRBJ1-1,TRBV5-5,many
CASSLFSARRGYTGELFF,TGTGCCAGCAGCTTATTCTCAGCTCGCAGGGGTTACACCGGGGAGCTGTTTTTT,.,TRBJ2-2,TRBV13,few
CASSRHQGETDTQYF,TGTGCCAGCAGCCGTCATCAGGGGGAAACAGATACGCAGTATTTT,TRBD1,TRBJ2-3,TRBV11-2,.
CASSILAGEADTQYF,TGTGCCAGCAGTATCCTAGCGGGGGAAGCAGATACGCAGTATTTT,TRBD2,TRBJ2-3,TRBV25-1,few
CASSLGDTYTGELFF,TGTGCCAGCAGTTTAGGAGACACCTACACCGGGGAGCTGTTTTTT,.,TRBJ2-2,TRBV12-3/TRBV12-4,few
CASSPEAGGTYNEQFF,TGTGCCAGCAGCCCAGAGGCGGGGGGGACATACAATGAGCAGTTCTTC,.,TRBJ2-1,TRBV21-1,few
CASSLGPHGSQPQHF,TGCGCCAGCAGCTTGGGACCCCATGGAAGTCAGCCCCAGCATTTT,.,TRBJ1-5,TRBV5-1,many
CASSLDGGLDTEAFF,TGTGCCAGCAGCTTGGATGGGGGCTTGGACACTGAAGCTTTCTTT,.,TRBJ1-1,TRBV5-4,few
CASRADTQYF,TGTGCCAGCAGGGCAGATACGCAGTATTTT,.,TRBJ2-3,TRBV2,few
CASSLDSGGNYGYTF,TGCGCCAGCAGCTTGGATTCGGGGGGAAACTATGGCTACACCTTC,.,TRBJ1-2,TRBV5-1,.
CASSSATGQGSYEQYF,TGTGCCAGCAGCTCCGCAACAGGTCAGGGCTCCTACGAGCAGTACTTC,.,TRBJ2-7,TRBV11-1,many
CASSVRSDGEQFF,TGTGCCAGCAGCGTTCGGTCGGACGGCGAGCAGTTCTTC,.,TRBJ2-1,TRBV7-2,.
CAELRGGTDTQYF,TGCGCCGAGCTCCGTGGGGGCACAGATACGCAGTATTTT,.,TRBJ2-3,TRBV4-3,many
CASSLAQGASDTEAFF,TGCGCCAGCAGCTTGGCCCAGGGGGCATCGGACACTGAAGCTTTCTTT,TRBD1,TRBJ1-1,TRBV5-1,many
CSARDLTVSGNTIYF,TGCAGTGCTAGAGATCTTACAGTCTCTGGAAACACCATATATTTT,.,TRBJ1-3,TRBV20-1,few
CASTNTGPGARELFF,TGTGCCAGCACCAATACAGGGCCCGGAGCCCGGGAGCTGTTTTTT,.,TRBJ2-2,TRBV7-3,.
CASSLISGKPYF,TGTGCCAGCAGTTTAATTTCGGGGAAGCCTTACTTC,.,TRBJ2-7,TRBV12-3/TRBV12-4,.
CASKEDRFYNEQFF,TGCGCCAGTAAGGAGGATCGATTTTACAATGAGCAGTTCTTC,.,TRBJ2-1,TRBV5-1,many
CASSSRGWNQPQHF,TGTGCCAGCAGCTCCAGGGGATGGAATCAGCCCCAGCATTTT,.,TRBJ1-5,TRBV7-2,many
CSAADGGGLGEKLFF,TGCAGTGCGGCCGACGGCGGGGGCCTGGGAGAAAAACTGTTTTTT,.,TRBJ1-4,TRBV20-1,many
CASRGRGHYGYTF,TGTGCCAGTAGGGGCAGGGGGCACTATGGCTACACCTTC,TRBD1,TRBJ1-2,TRBV19,.
CASSQRGGNTGELFF,TGTGCCAGCAGCCAGCGGGGGGGAAACACCGGGGAGCTGTTTTTT,TRBD2,TRBJ2-2,TRBV12-3/TRBV12-4,few
CATGRDRSTDTQYF,TGTGCCACGGGCCGGGACAGGAGCACAGATACGCAGTATTTT,TRBD1,TRBJ2-3,TRBV6-2/TRBV6-3,many
CASSQEQNEDF,TGTGCCAGCAGTCAGGAACAGAACGAGGATTTT,.,TRBJ1-5,TRBV6-2/TRBV6-3,.
CASMVSGSSYNEQFF,TGTGCCAGTATGGTGTCGGGGAGCTCCTACAATGAGCAGTTCTTC,.,TRBJ2-1,TRBV19,few
CASSQVNRYNGAKTQYF,TGTGCCAGCAGCCAAGTAAACAGGTACAATGGTGCGAAGACCCAGTACTTC,.,TRBJ2-5,TRBV3-1,.